The T cell receptor (beta chain) under discussion was sequenced for a study of vaccination effects on CD4 cells after COVID-19. Trimming shortened V by 6 bases and J by 3 bases, and 16 bases separated the two germline ends. From germline, CDR1 is MNHEY and CDR2 SVGAGI. The CDR3 has 15 amino acids. The assay was immunoSEQ multiplex PCR, and TCRdb's table has in-frame clones only and misses some. The repertoire includes some 65,000 clones, around 77% of them detected once, and approximately 2.8% sits in the top ten. Expansion of antigen-specific CD4+ T cells with viral peptide pools was carried out by the ViraFEST assay before sequencing. Subsequent to roughly 9 days of culture, CD4+ T cells were isolated. Vaccinated recipients, who were negative for nucleocapsid antibodies, had no history of SARS-CoV-2 infection. Half-medium replacement with IL-2 medium occurred on days 3 and 7. As concerns this clone: The target antigen is unknown.

The chain joins TRBV6-5 to TRBJ2-3; maybe TRBD1 (6 bases). The sample was CD4+ T cells from PBMCs cultured with HCoV-NL63 spike peptides, taken before COVID-19 vaccination. This TCR derives from a human donor who received a COVID-19 vaccine. The chain's CDR3 is CASSPQGLRTDTQYF. As DNA, the CDR3 is TGTGCCAGCAGCCCACAGGGCCTGAGGACAGATACGCAGTATTTT.